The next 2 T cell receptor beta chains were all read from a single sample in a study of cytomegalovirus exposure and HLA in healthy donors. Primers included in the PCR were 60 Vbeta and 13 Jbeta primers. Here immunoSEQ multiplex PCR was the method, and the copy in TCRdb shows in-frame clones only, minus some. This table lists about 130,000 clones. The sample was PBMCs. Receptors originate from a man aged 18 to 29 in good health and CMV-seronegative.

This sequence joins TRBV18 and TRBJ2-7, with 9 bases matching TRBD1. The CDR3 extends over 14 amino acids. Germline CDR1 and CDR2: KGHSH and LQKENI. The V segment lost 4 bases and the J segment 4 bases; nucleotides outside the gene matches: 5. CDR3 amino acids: CASSRPGQGYEQYF. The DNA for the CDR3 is TGTGCCAGCTCACGACCGGGACAGGGTTACGAGCAGTACTTC.

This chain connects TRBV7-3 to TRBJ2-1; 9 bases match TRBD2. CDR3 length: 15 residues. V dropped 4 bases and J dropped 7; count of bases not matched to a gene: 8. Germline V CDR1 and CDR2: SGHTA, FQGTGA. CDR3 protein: CASSSFAGGLNEQFF. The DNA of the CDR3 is TGTGCCAGCAGCTCTTTTGCGGGAGGGTTAAATGAGCAGTTCTTC.